This T cell receptor (beta chain) originates from a study of blood T cell repertoires in COVID-19. Original data processing: Nucleated cell counts were estimated from reference gene primer amplification. Measured with immunoSEQ multiplex PCR; TCRdb has only the in-frame clones, and not every one. V, J and clone size are taken as reported in that table, and D and trimming were inferred from the DNA itself. Of 110,000 to 150,000 clones listed, 88% are singletons. This TCR was recovered from a woman aged 50 to 65 with acute or convalescent COVID-19. Sample: peripheral blood.

The CDR3 DNA reads TGTGCCAGCAGCTTTCTGACAGGGTTCACAGATACGCAGTATTTT. It encodes CASSFLTGFTDTQYF. This chain joins TRBV5-6 and TRBJ2-3; TRBD1 matches 7 bases. The germline CDR1 and CDR2 sequences are SGHDT and YYEEEE. The junction had 5 bases not matched to a gene; V was cut back by 2 bases and J by 2 bases. The CDR3 is 15 residues long. The whole variable domain, remainder taken from reference TRBV5-6 and TRBJ2-3, is DAGVTQSPTHLIKTRGQQVTLRCSPKSGHDTVSWYQQALGQGPQFIFQYYEEEERQRGNFPDRFSGHQFPNYSSELNVNALLLGDSALYLCASSFLTGFTDTQYFGPGTRLTVL.